Listed below are T cell receptor beta chains from one sample, sequenced in a study of cytomegalovirus exposure and HLA in healthy donors. Data came from immunoSEQ multiplex PCR; TCRdb stores just in-frame clones and leaves some out. The sample consists of some 140,000 clones, approximately 80% of them appearing once. Sample: PBMCs. All receptors derive from a man aged 25-45 years in good health and CMV-seronegative. The CDR3 runs from the conserved cysteine through the conserved F or W.

J gene,V gene,CDR3 protein
TRBJ1-4,TRBV27,CASSQGGTGGSPRKLFF
TRBJ2-3,TRBV6-4,CASSESGGGTDTQYF
TRBJ1-2,TRBV5-6,CASSLGGFNYGYTF
TRBJ1-5,TRBV28,CASSLFRGLNQPQHF
TRBJ2-2,TRBV5-1,CASSRDRDNTGELFF
TRBJ1-6,TRBV25-1,CASSESGQGGSPLHF
TRBJ2-1,TRBV6-6,CASSSLRAGGPNEQFF
TRBJ1-4,TRBV28,CASSFGGTNEKLFF
TRBJ2-7,TRBV5-6,CASSSGFPYEQYF
TRBJ1-1,TRBV6-6,CASSYSGQRAEAFF
TRBJ1-4,TRBV6-6,CASSYVSTGGGEKLFF
TRBJ1-4,TRBV19,CASSAQGDANEKLFF
TRBJ2-3,TRBV28,CASSPGGGADTQYF
TRBJ2-7,TRBV7-8,CASRGADGTYEQYF
TRBJ2-3,TRBV2,CASSELQGVGTDTQYF
TRBJ2-3,TRBV4-1,CASSLDRGDTQYF
TRBJ2-7,TRBV4-1,CASSTAGGQSYEQYF
TRBJ2-5,TRBV9,CASSAPGETQYF
TRBJ2-7,TRBV30,CAWSSLDIYSYEQYF
TRBJ2-1,TRBV5-3,CARRGRGQGVDEQFF
TRBJ2-7,TRBV29-1,CSVGRDITYEQYF
TRBJ2-7,TRBV6-5,CASSPWSSGSYEQYF
TRBJ2-3,TRBV6-1,CASSEKLAGAPDTQYF
TRBJ1-1,TRBV29-1,CSVAFGTGGTEAFF
TRBJ1-1,TRBV10-3,CAISGQGAPEAFF
TRBJ2-1,TRBV27,CASSPLLAGGPWEQFF
TRBJ1-2,TRBV5-1,CASSSQGANYGYTF
TRBJ2-7,TRBV19,CASSGPGFYEQYF
TRBJ2-7,TRBV11-3,CASSQGLAGVFDEQYF
TRBJ2-3,TRBV6-6,CASALQTDTQYF
TRBJ2-1,TRBV5-1,CASSSLQGTAYNEQFF
TRBJ1-5,TRBV5-8,CASSSGVGNQPQHF
TRBJ2-7,TRBV27,CASSFTGLNYEQYF
TRBJ1-1,TRBV5-1,CASSLSGEGTEAFF
TRBJ2-7,TRBV29-1,CSVTGLAGHSYEQYF
TRBJ2-4,TRBV30,CAWSPLERGTGIQYF
TRBJ1-2,TRBV4-1,CASSQGSRTGANYGYTF
TRBJ2-7,TRBV10-3,CAISEGTSGYEQYF
TRBJ1-5,TRBV28,CASSRLSDSNQPQHF
TRBJ2-1,TRBV5-1,CASSFGQSNNEQFF
TRBJ2-7,TRBV28,CASSLHTSYEQYF
TRBJ2-7,TRBV6-5,CASSYSWQGAYEQYF
TRBJ2-1,TRBV2,CASSRFSYNEQFF
TRBJ1-3,TRBV7-8,CASSLKGFDSGNTIYF